These T cell receptor beta chains were read from a single sample in a study of blood T cell repertoires in COVID-19. Method: immunoSEQ multiplex PCR; TCRdb's copy keeps in-frame clones and lacks some. The table records 80,000 to 100,000 clones, approximately 90% of them present only once. The sequencing input was peripheral blood. The source is a man in his fifties or sixties with acute or convalescent COVID-19. The conserved cysteine and the conserved F or W are not part of the CDR3 here. The D gene is left open where the match is weak.

TRBV5-5	TRBJ1-2	TRBD1	ASSLAWTGANYGYT
TRBV2	TRBJ2-5	TRBD1	ASIWDSQETQY
TRBV27	TRBJ2-2	NA	ASSLRQTANTGELF
TRBV4-1	TRBJ1-4	TRBD1	ASSKIQGEDEKLF
TRBV12-3/TRBV12-4	TRBJ1-1	NA	ASRLTDTEAF
TRBV5-1	TRBJ1-5	TRBD1	ASSAGTGNQPQH
TRBV7-9	TRBJ1-2	NA	ASNRGPRNYGYT
TRBV6-5	TRBJ1-6	TRBD1	ASRKGDRGGSPLH
TRBV5-1	TRBJ1-1	NA	ASSLARTNTEAF
TRBV18	TRBJ1-2	TRBD1	ASSPPTGDYGYT
TRBV9	TRBJ1-6	NA	ASSVEGLNSPLH
TRBV29-1	TRBJ1-1	NA	SVASPGHRGTEAF
TRBV6-5	TRBJ1-6	NA	VEGEGFSYNSPLH
TRBV7-9	TRBJ2-2	NA	ASSTNSRPGELF
TRBV5-1	TRBJ1-6	NA	ASSPAGDSPLH
TRBV7-2	TRBJ1-1	TRBD1	ASSWAGTENTEAF
TRBV4-2	TRBJ1-3	TRBD1	ASSQGQGASGNTIY
TRBV11-1	TRBJ1-5	NA	ASSLDDGQNQPQH
TRBV6-1	TRBJ1-5	TRBD1	ASSEFLGTGEYGNQPQH
TRBV11-3	TRBJ1-6	TRBD1	ASSSGTGNSPLH
TRBV5-4	TRBJ1-2	TRBD1	ASSLNTGAGGYT
TRBV16	TRBJ2-1	NA	ASSQLKRDEQF
TRBV19	TRBJ2-1	TRBD2	ASSRLAGSYNEQF
TRBV5-1	TRBJ1-1	TRBD1	ASSWDRGNTEAF
TRBV18	TRBJ2-4	NA	ASSPRDRGAKNIQY
TRBV6-5	TRBJ2-5	NA	ASSYSRGTTKETQY
TRBV29-1	TRBJ1-1	TRBD1	SGGQGLNTEAF
TRBV5-4	TRBJ2-5	NA	ASSSSGTGKETQY
TRBV30	TRBJ1-1	TRBD1	AWRDPTGWSTEAF
TRBV6-5	TRBJ1-2	NA	ASSPDIGGYT
TRBV30	TRBJ2-2	NA	AWSVNVAGELF
TRBV12-5	TRBJ2-7	NA	ASGLGRGRDEQY
TRBV27	TRBJ1-1	NA	ASKYSGNTEAF